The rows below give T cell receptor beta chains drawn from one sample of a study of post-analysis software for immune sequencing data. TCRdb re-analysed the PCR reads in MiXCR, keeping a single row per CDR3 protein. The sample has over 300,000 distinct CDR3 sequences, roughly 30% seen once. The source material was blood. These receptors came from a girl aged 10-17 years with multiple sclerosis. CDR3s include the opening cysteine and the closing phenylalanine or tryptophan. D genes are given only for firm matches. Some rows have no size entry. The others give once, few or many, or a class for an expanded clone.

CDR3 DNA: TGCGCCAGCAGCTACTACCGGACACCTCAAGAGACCCAGTACTTC
CDR3 protein: CASSYYRTPQETQYF
V gene: TRBV5-1
D gene: .
clone size: few
J gene: TRBJ2-5

CDR3 DNA: TGTGCCAGCAGCTGGGGGGACAGGACAGATACGCAGTATTTT
CDR3 protein: CASSWGDRTDTQYF
V gene: TRBV5-5
D gene: TRBD1
clone size: many
J gene: TRBJ2-3

CDR3 DNA: TGTGCCAGCAGTCTCAAATATGGCTACACCTTC
CDR3 protein: CASSLKYGYTF
V gene: TRBV28
D gene: .
clone size: .
J gene: TRBJ1-2

CDR3 DNA: TGTGCCAGCCGACTAACTATACTGTCAGATACGCAGTATTTT
CDR3 protein: CASRLTILSDTQYF
V gene: TRBV6-5
D gene: .
clone size: .
J gene: TRBJ2-3

CDR3 DNA: TGCGCCAGCGGCTACGGGACAGGGGGGGATGAGCAGTTCTTC
CDR3 protein: CASGYGTGGDEQFF
V gene: TRBV5-1
D gene: TRBD1
clone size: .
J gene: TRBJ2-1

CDR3 DNA: TGTGCCAGCAGTGAACGCGGGGGGGCCGGGGAGACCCAGAACTTC
CDR3 protein: CASSERGGAGETQNF
V gene: TRBV2
D gene: TRBD2
clone size: .
J gene: TRBJ2-5

CDR3 DNA: TGTGCCAGCAGCTTAGTGGCGGGGGCCAGCACAGATACGCAGTATTTT
CDR3 protein: CASSLVAGASTDTQYF
V gene: TRBV7-2
D gene: .
clone size: .
J gene: TRBJ2-3

CDR3 DNA: TGCAGTGCCGGAGGAGACAATCAGCCCCAGCATTTT
CDR3 protein: CSAGGDNQPQHF
V gene: TRBV20-1
D gene: .
clone size: few
J gene: TRBJ1-5

CDR3 DNA: TGTGCCAGCAGCCAAGAAGCGACTAGCAGGAGTGGTGAGCAGTTCTTC
CDR3 protein: CASSQEATSRSGEQFF
V gene: TRBV4-2
D gene: TRBD2
clone size: .
J gene: TRBJ2-1

CDR3 DNA: TGCAGTGCCGGGGACCGCAGTAACTATGGCTACACCTTC
CDR3 protein: CSAGDRSNYGYTF
V gene: TRBV20-1
D gene: .
clone size: few
J gene: TRBJ1-2

CDR3 DNA: TGCGCCAGCAGCCAAGTAGAAAGGGAAGCTTTCTTT
CDR3 protein: CASSQVEREAFF
V gene: TRBV4-1
D gene: .
clone size: .
J gene: TRBJ1-1

CDR3 DNA: TGTGCCAGCAGTTACTCGAAGAATGGAAACACTGAAGCTTTCTTT
CDR3 protein: CASSYSKNGNTEAFF
V gene: TRBV6-5
D gene: .
clone size: .
J gene: TRBJ1-1

CDR3 DNA: TGTGCTAGTGGTTTACTAGAGACCCAGTACTTC
CDR3 protein: CASGLLETQYF
V gene: TRBV12-5
D gene: .
clone size: .
J gene: TRBJ2-5

CDR3 DNA: TGTGCCAGCAGCCCTCCTCGGATGGGGGCAAATGAGCAGTTCTTC
CDR3 protein: CASSPPRMGANEQFF
V gene: TRBV14
D gene: .
clone size: .
J gene: TRBJ2-1

CDR3 DNA: TGTGCCAGCAGCAAAGACAGGGGCCCTGGGAGCAATCAGCCCCAGCATTTT
CDR3 protein: CASSKDRGPGSNQPQHF
V gene: TRBV7-2
D gene: TRBD1
clone size: few
J gene: TRBJ1-5

CDR3 DNA: TGTGCCGGCAGCGTAGGCGGGTACACAGATACGCAGTATTTT
CDR3 protein: CAGSVGGYTDTQYF
V gene: TRBV9
D gene: .
clone size: .
J gene: TRBJ2-3

CDR3 DNA: TGTGCCAGCAGCTTAGCGACCGGCGGGGTCGCCTACGAGCAGTACTTC
CDR3 protein: CASSLATGGVAYEQYF
V gene: TRBV7-9
D gene: .
clone size: .
J gene: TRBJ2-7

CDR3 DNA: TGCAGTGCTTTGAGACAGGGAAGGGCTGAAGCTTTCTTT
CDR3 protein: CSALRQGRAEAFF
V gene: TRBV20-1
D gene: TRBD1
clone size: .
J gene: TRBJ1-1

CDR3 DNA: TGTGCCAGCAGCCCCAGGCAGGGGGAGTCCTACGAGCAGTACTTC
CDR3 protein: CASSPRQGESYEQYF
V gene: TRBV7-2
D gene: TRBD1
clone size: .
J gene: TRBJ2-7

CDR3 DNA: TGTGCCAGCAGTTCCTACACAGGTACGCAGTATTTT
CDR3 protein: CASSSYTGTQYF
V gene: TRBV12-3/TRBV12-4
D gene: .
clone size: .
J gene: TRBJ2-3

CDR3 DNA: TGCGCCAGCAGCCAAGTTCCTTGGCTTTCGGCGAATCAGCCCCAGCATTTT
CDR3 protein: CASSQVPWLSANQPQHF
V gene: TRBV4-1
D gene: .
clone size: few
J gene: TRBJ1-5

CDR3 DNA: TGCAGTGCTAGCGATTCCCCACATCGGACTGAAGCTTTCTTT
CDR3 protein: CSASDSPHRTEAFF
V gene: TRBV20-1
D gene: .
clone size: .
J gene: TRBJ1-1

CDR3 DNA: TGTGCCAGCACACAGGGACGGACCCTAGGCAATGAGCAGTTCTTC
CDR3 protein: CASTQGRTLGNEQFF
V gene: TRBV12-3/TRBV12-4
D gene: .
clone size: few
J gene: TRBJ2-1

CDR3 DNA: TGCAGTGCGCAAGATAACCAGAACACTGAAGCTTTCTTT
CDR3 protein: CSAQDNQNTEAFF
V gene: TRBV20-1
D gene: .
clone size: .
J gene: TRBJ1-1

CDR3 DNA: TGTGCCAGCACCCTAGGACAGGGGTCAGATACGCAGTATTTT
CDR3 protein: CASTLGQGSDTQYF
V gene: TRBV6-1
D gene: TRBD1
clone size: few
J gene: TRBJ2-3

CDR3 DNA: TGCGCCAGCAGCCCGGCGACAGGTCCCTACGAGCAGTACTTC
CDR3 protein: CASSPATGPYEQYF
V gene: TRBV4-3
D gene: .
clone size: .
J gene: TRBJ2-7

CDR3 DNA: TGTGCTAGTGGCCCCGGACAGGGGAGTGGCTATGGCTACACCTTC
CDR3 protein: CASGPGQGSGYGYTF
V gene: TRBV12-5
D gene: TRBD1
clone size: .
J gene: TRBJ1-2

CDR3 DNA: TGCGCCAGCAGCCCGGCGGGGCGGGGGGACAACAATGAGCAGTTCTTC
CDR3 protein: CASSPAGRGDNNEQFF
V gene: TRBV5-1
D gene: TRBD2
clone size: .
J gene: TRBJ2-1

CDR3 DNA: TGCGCCAGCAGCCTGGGGTTCGGCGCTGAAGCTTTCTTT
CDR3 protein: CASSLGFGAEAFF
V gene: TRBV4-1
D gene: .
clone size: .
J gene: TRBJ1-1

CDR3 DNA: TGTGCCAGCAGCTCCCGCGGGGCAGGGTATGGCTACACCTTC
CDR3 protein: CASSSRGAGYGYTF
V gene: TRBV3-1
D gene: .
clone size: .
J gene: TRBJ1-2

CDR3 DNA: TGCGCCAGCAGCATTGGACTAGCGGGGGAGGGTGAGCAGTTCTTC
CDR3 protein: CASSIGLAGEGEQFF
V gene: TRBV5-1
D gene: TRBD2
clone size: .
J gene: TRBJ2-1

CDR3 DNA: TGTGCCAGCAGTGAAGCGCTTCTGACAGGTTACCAGCCCCAGCATTTT
CDR3 protein: CASSEALLTGYQPQHF
V gene: TRBV2
D gene: .
clone size: few
J gene: TRBJ1-5

CDR3 DNA: TGTGCCAGCAGCTTAGGGTTGGGATATGAGCAGTTCTTC
CDR3 protein: CASSLGLGYEQFF
V gene: TRBV11-3
D gene: .
clone size: few
J gene: TRBJ2-1

CDR3 DNA: TGTGCCAGCTCGCAGGGGGAGAACACTGAAGCTTTCTTT
CDR3 protein: CASSQGENTEAFF
V gene: TRBV18
D gene: TRBD1
clone size: .
J gene: TRBJ1-1

CDR3 DNA: TGCAGTGCTCCACTCCAGACAGGGGATTATAATTCACCCCTCCACTTT
CDR3 protein: CSAPLQTGDYNSPLHF
V gene: TRBV20-1
D gene: TRBD1
clone size: .
J gene: TRBJ1-6

CDR3 DNA: TGTGCCAGCAGCTTCGAACTTGGGCAGCAAGAGACCCAGTACTTC
CDR3 protein: CASSFELGQQETQYF
V gene: TRBV13
D gene: .
clone size: .
J gene: TRBJ2-5

CDR3 DNA: TGCAGTGCTAGAGTTCCGGGACAGGGGTCCTACGAGCAGTACTTC
CDR3 protein: CSARVPGQGSYEQYF
V gene: TRBV20-1
D gene: TRBD1
clone size: .
J gene: TRBJ2-7

CDR3 DNA: TGTGCCAGCAGTCGCGGGGACAACCCATACCAAGAGACCCAGTACTTC
CDR3 protein: CASSRGDNPYQETQYF
V gene: TRBV2
D gene: .
clone size: .
J gene: TRBJ2-5

CDR3 DNA: TGTGCCAGCAGTTATAAAGGGGGCGGGGATACGCAGTATTTT
CDR3 protein: CASSYKGGGDTQYF
V gene: TRBV12-3/TRBV12-4
D gene: TRBD1
clone size: few
J gene: TRBJ2-3

CDR3 DNA: TGTGCCAGCAGCCAAGTTGGATGGGGGGCGGTTGAAGCTTTCTTT
CDR3 protein: CASSQVGWGAVEAFF
V gene: TRBV4-2
D gene: .
clone size: .
J gene: TRBJ1-1

CDR3 DNA: TGTGCCAGCAGCCCCGGGCAGGGAGTGCCCTACGAGCAGTACTTC
CDR3 protein: CASSPGQGVPYEQYF
V gene: TRBV7-8
D gene: .
clone size: few
J gene: TRBJ2-7

CDR3 DNA: TGTGCCAGCAGTACAACAGAGACTAGCGGGTTACCCTACGAGCAGTACTTC
CDR3 protein: CASSTTETSGLPYEQYF
V gene: TRBV6-2/TRBV6-3
D gene: TRBD2
clone size: .
J gene: TRBJ2-7

CDR3 DNA: TGTGCCAGCAGTTTGGGGCGGGGTAGCGGGCCTTATAGGGCAGATACGCAGTATTTT
CDR3 protein: CASSLGRGSGPYRADTQYF
V gene: TRBV6-5
D gene: TRBD2
clone size: few
J gene: TRBJ2-3